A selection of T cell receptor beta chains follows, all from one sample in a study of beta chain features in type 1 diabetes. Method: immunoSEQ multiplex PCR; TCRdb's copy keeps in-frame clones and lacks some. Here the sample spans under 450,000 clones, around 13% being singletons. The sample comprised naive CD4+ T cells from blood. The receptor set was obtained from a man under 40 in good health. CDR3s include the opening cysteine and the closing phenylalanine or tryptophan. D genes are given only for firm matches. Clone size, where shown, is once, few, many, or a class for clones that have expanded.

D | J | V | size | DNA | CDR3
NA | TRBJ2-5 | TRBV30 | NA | TGTGCCTGGAGTGTACGCCTCCAAGAGACCCAGTACTTC | CAWSVRLQETQYF
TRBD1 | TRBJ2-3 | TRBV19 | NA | TGTGCCGTAGGACAGGGAGGCACAGATACGCAGTATTTT | CAVGQGGTDTQYF
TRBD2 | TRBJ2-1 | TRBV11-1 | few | TGTGCCAGCAGCCCGGGACTAGCGGGAGGTGAGCAGTTCTTC | CASSPGLAGGEQFF
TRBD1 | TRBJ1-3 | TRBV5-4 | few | TGTGCCAGCAGACCAGGGGGCTCTGGAAACACCATATATTTT | CASRPGGSGNTIYF
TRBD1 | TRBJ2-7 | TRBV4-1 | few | TGCGCCAGCAGCCAGCCCGGGACAGGGGTCTACGAGCAGTACTTC | CASSQPGTGVYEQYF
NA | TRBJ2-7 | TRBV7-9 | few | TGTGCCAGCAGCCGGGTTTCCTACGAGCAGTACTTC | CASSRVSYEQYF
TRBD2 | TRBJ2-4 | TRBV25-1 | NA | TGTGCCAGCAGTGAGCCGGGGGGAATAGCCAAAAACATTCAGTACTTC | CASSEPGGIAKNIQYF
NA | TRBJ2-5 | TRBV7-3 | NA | TGTGCCAGCAGCTTAAGACCCGGCCAGGGGGGAGAGACCCAGTACTTC | CASSLRPGQGGETQYF
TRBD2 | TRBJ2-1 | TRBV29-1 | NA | TGCAGCGTATTACTAGCGGGAGTGGGGGAGCAGTTCTTC | CSVLLAGVGEQFF
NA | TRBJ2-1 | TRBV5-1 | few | TGCGCCAGCAGCTTCCGGGACGGGTACAATGAGCAGTTCTTC | CASSFRDGYNEQFF
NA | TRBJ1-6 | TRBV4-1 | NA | TGCGCCAGCAGCCATCCCCGAGGGGATAATAATTCACCCCTCCACTTT | CASSHPRGDNNSPLHF
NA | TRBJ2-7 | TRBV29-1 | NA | TGCAGCGTTGAAGGGGTGACAACCTACGAGCAGTACTTC | CSVEGVTTYEQYF
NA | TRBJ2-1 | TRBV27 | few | TGTGCCAGCAGTTCCAGCACCCATGAGCAGTTCTTC | CASSSSTHEQFF
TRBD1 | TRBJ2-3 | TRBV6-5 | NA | TGTGCCAGCAGTCCAACTAGGGGGCACACAGATACGCAGTATTTT | CASSPTRGHTDTQYF
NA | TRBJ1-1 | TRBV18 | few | TGTGCCAGCTCACCACTCTCCCACAAGGCAGGAGCTATGAACACTGAAGCTTTCTTT | CASSPLSHKAGAMNTEAFF
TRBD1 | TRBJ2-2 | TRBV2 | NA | TGTGCCACCAGAGGACAGGGACTTTACACCGGGGAGCTGTTTTTT | CATRGQGLYTGELFF
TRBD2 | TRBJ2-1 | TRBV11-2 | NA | TGTGCCAGCAGCTCCAGGAGTCGGGGGGGCTCCTACAATGAGCAGTTCTTC | CASSSRSRGGSYNEQFF
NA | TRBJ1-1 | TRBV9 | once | TGTGCCAGCAGCCCCTCTTACGGAGGGCGGGCTGAAGCTTTCTTT | CASSPSYGGRAEAFF
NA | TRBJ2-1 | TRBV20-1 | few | TGCAGTGCTCTGACTTACAATGAGCAGTTCTTC | CSALTYNEQFF
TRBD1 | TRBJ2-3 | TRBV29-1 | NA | TGCAGCGAAGGACAGGGAGGCACAGATACGCAGTATTTT | CSEGQGGTDTQYF
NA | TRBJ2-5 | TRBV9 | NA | TGTGCCAGCAGCGTGGGGACTTACCTAGAGACCCAGTACTTC | CASSVGTYLETQYF
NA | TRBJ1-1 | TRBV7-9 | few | TGTGCCAGCAGCTTAGTGGGGAACACTGAAGCTTTCTTT | CASSLVGNTEAFF
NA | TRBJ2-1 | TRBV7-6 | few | TGTGCCAGCAGCTTAGAACTACGGGGCGGGCAGTTCTTC | CASSLELRGGQFF
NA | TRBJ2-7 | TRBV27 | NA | TGTGCCAGCAGTTCCCTCGTGGGGGTCGACTACGAGCAGTACTTC | CASSSLVGVDYEQYF
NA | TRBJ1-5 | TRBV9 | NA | TGTGCCAGCAGCCCGGACCGATGGGGGCAGCCCCAGCATTTT | CASSPDRWGQPQHF
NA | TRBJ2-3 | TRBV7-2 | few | TGTGCCAGCAGCTTAGCCCTCGGGAGAACAGATACGCAGTATTTT | CASSLALGRTDTQYF
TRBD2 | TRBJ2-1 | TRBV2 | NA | TGTGCCAGCAGGGTCGGACTAGCGGGTTATGAGCAGTTCTTC | CASRVGLAGYEQFF
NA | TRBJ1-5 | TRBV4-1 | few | TGCGCCAGCAGCCAAGTCGATAGGAATCAGCCCCAGCATTTT | CASSQVDRNQPQHF
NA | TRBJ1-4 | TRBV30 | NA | TGTGCCTGGAGCAGGGGTGGCGAGGGCGATGAAAAACTGTTTTTT | CAWSRGGEGDEKLFF
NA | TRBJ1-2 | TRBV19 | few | TGTGCCAGTAGTAATCTGGGAACCAGCGGCTACACCTTC | CASSNLGTSGYTF
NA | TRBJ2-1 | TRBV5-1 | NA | TGCGCCAGCACACCCCGTGCTTTAAATGCCAATGAGCAGTTCTTC | CASTPRALNANEQFF
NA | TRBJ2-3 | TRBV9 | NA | TGTGCCAGCAGCGTAGACCATCCAGATACGCAGTATTTT | CASSVDHPDTQYF
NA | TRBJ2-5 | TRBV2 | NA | TGTGCCAGCAGTAAAGACAGCCGGGAGGAGACCCAGTACTTC | CASSKDSREETQYF
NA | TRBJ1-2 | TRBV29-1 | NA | TGCAGCGTTGGTAGGGATTATGGCTACACCTTC | CSVGRDYGYTF
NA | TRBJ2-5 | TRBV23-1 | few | TGCGCCAGCACCGAAGATCAAGAGACCCAGTACTTC | CASTEDQETQYF
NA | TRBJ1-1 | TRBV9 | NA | TGTGCCAGCAGCTTTTCCCTGAACACTGAAGCTTTCTTT | CASSFSLNTEAFF
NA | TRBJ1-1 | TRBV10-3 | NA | TGTGCCATCAGCTCCGGGTTCACTGAAGCTTTCTTT | CAISSGFTEAFF